The clone carrying this T cell receptor beta chain was seen ten or more times. Its matching antigen is unknown. The CDR3 extends over 13 amino acids. V was cut by 1 base and J by 1 base, with 4 bases left in between. The V gene's germline CDR1 is SGHNT and CDR2 YENEEA. The data were obtained in a study of metastatic and nonmetastatic thyroid tumors. Regarding the study as a whole: Reports indicated that malignant thyroid tumors showed significantly higher TCR beta diversity than benign nodules did, in blood and tumor.

Patients were all untreated before their thyroid surgery. Per the authors' pipeline: To classify distant metastasis in papillary thyroid cancer, a model was built from CDR3 differences across clinicopathological groups. TCRdb redid the clone calls on the PCR reads using MiXCR. The V and J calls shown here were made by TCRdb, not taken from the authors' results. The repertoire holds some 90,000 clones, with around 7.8% as singletons. The sample comprised blood. The chain carries TRBV11-3 and TRBJ1-1; D remains unclear. The clonotype comes from a female donor with papillary thyroid cancer or a benign thyroid nodule (not recorded which). Some clones in this sample may be carry-over from other donors' samples. This chain's CDR3 is CASSLGGNTEAFF. In DNA, the CDR3 is TGTGCCAGCAGCTTAGGGGGGAACACTGAAGCTTTCTTT.